This entry is about one T cell receptor (beta chain). What it recognizes is unknown. This sample stems from a study of cytomegalovirus exposure and HLA in healthy donors. V was pared by 0 bases and J by 0 bases, with 19 bases between. This CDR3 is 20 amino acids long. The germline CDR1 and CDR2 sequences are SGHRS and YFSETQ. Findings and limits, study-wide: Three of the chains that were CMV-associated were confirmed in vitro to be specific for CMV antigens.

Profiled with immunoSEQ multiplex PCR; TCRdb holds only in-frame clones, not every one. The data contain about 360,000 clones, 86% of them seen just once; the ten biggest clones take up under 0.95%. Sequencing was done on a sample of PBMCs. The chain has TRBV5-1 and TRBJ1-6; D is possibly TRBD1 (6 bases). This sequence was found in a woman between 18 and 29 years old in good health and CMV-seronegative. Here the CDR3 DNA reads TGCGCCAGCAGCTTGGGTTGGTTGGATCAACAGGGCTCCTATAATTCACCCCTCCACTTT. This sequence encodes CASSLGWLDQQGSYNSPLHF. The full variable domain, in which reference TRBV5-1 and TRBJ1-6 provide the parts outside the CDR3, is KAGVTQTPRYLIKTRGQQVTLSCSPISGHRSVSWYQQTPGQGLQFLFEYFSETQRNKGNFPGRFSGRQFSNSRSEMNVSTLELGDSALYLCASSLGWLDQQGSYNSPLHFGNGTRLTVT.